One and the same sample provided the 23 T cell receptor beta chains below, sequenced in a study of blood T cell repertoires in COVID-19. Clones were read by immunoSEQ multiplex PCR, and TCRdb kept only the in-frame ones, dropping some. Of fewer than 250,000 clones listed, around 82% are singletons. Sequenced material: peripheral blood. These TCRs come from a woman aged 45-60 years with acute or convalescent COVID-19.

The chain has TRBV9 and TRBJ1-1; weak D call: TRBD1 (5 bases). V was clipped by 1 base and J by 0 bases, with 13 bases between them. The CDR3 is 16 amino acids. CDR1 SGDLS and CDR2 YYNGEE come from the germline V gene. CDR3: CASSVRAGLVNTEAFF. In DNA, the CDR3 is TGTGCCAGCAGCGTAAGAGCAGGGCTCGTGAACACTGAAGCTTTCTTT.

A single count supports this clone. V is TRBV18 and J is TRBJ1-5, with 9 bases lining up with TRBD1. The CDR3 runs 17 residues. The trim removed 6 bases at V and 2 bases at J, leaving 11 bases unmatched. Per the germline V gene, CDR1 is KGHSH and CDR2 is LQKENI. CDR3 region: CASSRESTGGGNQPQHF. Here the CDR3 DNA reads TGTGCCAGCTCGCGAGAATCGACAGGGGGTGGCAATCAGCCCCAGCATTTT.

The CDR3 protein is CASSSRGEGEQYF. The CDR3 coding sequence is TGTGCCAGCTCATCGAGGGGGGAGGGAGAGCAGTACTTC. The chain is built from TRBV6-5 and TRBJ2-7; TRBD2 might be the D (7 bases). The CDR3 runs to 13 residues. The V end was cut by 8 bases, the J end by 7 bases, with 18 bases between. In germline, CDR1 is MNHEY, CDR2 SVGAGI.

This chain joins TRBV28 and TRBJ2-1, with 10 bases identical to TRBD1. Germline V gene lookup returns CDR1 MDHEN and CDR2 SYDVKM. The CDR3 consists of 15 residues. V gave up 5 bases and J gave up 7 bases; unmatched junction bases: 8. This chain's CDR3 is CASSTMTGGWNEQFF. In nucleotides, the CDR3 is TGTGCCAGCAGTACCATGACAGGGGGCTGGAATGAGCAGTTCTTC.

The rearrangement joins TRBV19 to TRBJ2-1, with D tentatively TRBD2 (5 bases). V shed 4 bases and J shed 3 bases, with 7 bases lying between them. Germline lookup yields CDR1 LNHDA and CDR2 SQIVND (reference sequence). The CDR3 is 13 residues long. DNA of the CDR3: TGTGCCAGTAGTAGGGCGGGCTACAATGAGCAGTTCTTC. It specifies CASSRAGYNEQFF.

The V gene is TRBV5-1, the J gene TRBJ2-3; a weak D match, TRBD2 (5 bases). This CDR3 contains 16 residues. The V and J ends lost 0 bases and 1 base respectively, with 12 bases between them. Germline CDR1 SGHRS, CDR2 YFSETQ. The CDR3 region is CASSLGTGSGTDTQYF. CDR3 coding DNA: TGCGCCAGCAGCTTGGGAACGGGGTCGGGCACAGATACGCAGTATTTT.

The chain joins TRBV27 to TRBJ2-4; D remains unclear. The CDR3 extends over 14 amino acids. V dropped 5 bases and J dropped 0 bases, with 8 bases sitting between them. The germline V gene encodes CDR1 MNHEY and CDR2 SMNVEV (reference sequence). The CDR3 DNA sequence: TGTGCCAGCAGTAATAATCTAGCCAAAAACATTCAGTACTTC. Protein sequence: CASSNNLAKNIQYF.

The rearrangement joins TRBV6-6 to TRBJ2-7; D perhaps matches TRBD1 (6 bases). The CDR3 runs 15 residues. V lost 3 bases to trimming and J lost 0 bases, with 12 bases between them. Germline CDR1 is MNHNY and CDR2 is SVGAGI (reference sequence). The CDR3 loop reads CASSYRQGSSYEQYF. CDR3 coding DNA: TGTGCCAGCAGTTATAGGCAGGGGAGCTCCTACGAGCAGTACTTC.

V is TRBV3-1 (or the pseudogene TRBV3-2) and J is TRBJ2-6; weak D call: TRBD1 (5 bases). V was clipped by 1 base and J by 4 bases, with 5 bases between them. Germline CDR1 LGHDT, CDR2 YNNKEL (reference sequence). CDR3 length: 14 residues. In DNA, the CDR3 is TGTGCCAGCAGCCAAGGGACAGGGGCCAACGTCCTGACTTTC. Its translation is CASSQGTGANVLTF.

V and J are TRBV7-3 and TRBJ2-3; TRBD2 might be the D (6 bases). The V end lost 1 base, the J end lost 4 bases, and 15 bases lay between the germline ends. The CDR3 runs to 16 residues. Germline V gene lookup returns CDR1 SGHTA and CDR2 FQGTGA. The CDR3 bases are TGTGCCAGCAGCTTAATCTCCGGAGCGGGCGCAGATACGCAGTATTTT. This gives the protein CASSLISGAGADTQYF.

This clone has only one observation. The CDR3 DNA reads TGTGCCAGCTCCGGGGATAGCAATCAGCCCCAGCATTTT. Protein product: CASSGDSNQPQHF. The rearrangement links TRBV24-1 to TRBJ1-5; D is ambiguous. CDR1 and CDR2 (germline): KGHDR, SFDVKD. This CDR3 has 13 residues. V dropped 11 bases and J dropped 0 bases, with 10 bases sitting between them.

The V and J genes are TRBV10-3 and TRBJ2-2, with D tentatively TRBD2 (6 bases). CDR1 is ENHRY, CDR2 SYGVKD, per germline. The CDR3 length is 14 residues. Trimming pared 3 bases from V and 3 bases from J, leaving 8 bases between. CDR3 coding DNA: TGTGCCATCAGTGAAGGAGGGGACACCGGGGAGCTGTTTTTT. Translated: CAISEGGDTGELFF.

The V and J genes are TRBV30 and TRBJ2-3, with D perhaps matching TRBD2 (6 bases). The V and J ends lost 2 bases and 4 bases respectively, with 13 bases between them. This CDR3 contains 14 residues. CDR1 and CDR2 from the germline V gene are GTSNPN and SVGIG (reference sequence). The DNA of the CDR3 is TGTGCCTGGAGTCTCGGGAGAGGCGCAGATACGCAGTATTTT. Translating it yields CAWSLGRGADTQYF.

This clone was counted a single time. CDR3 sequence (DNA): TGTGCCACCAGCGACCTAATGGGCGACAGGGGCAATCAGCCCCAGCATTTT. This codes for CATSDLMGDRGNQPQHF. V and J are TRBV28 and TRBJ1-5; TRBD1 aligns across 7 bases. This CDR3 spans 17 amino acids. Germline CDR1 is MDHEN and CDR2 is SYDVKM. V shed 10 bases, J shed 2 bases, and the junction held 17 bases outside the gene matches.

This chain uses TRBV29-1 with TRBJ2-5; 8 bases line up with TRBD1. CDR1 is SQVTM, CDR2 ANQGSEA, per germline. The ends lost 6 bases at V and 4 bases at J; junction bases unmatched: 4. The CDR3 is made up of 12 amino acids. DNA for the CDR3: TGCAGCGTACAGGGGGTCGGAGAGACCCAGTACTTC. Encoded protein: CSVQGVGETQYF.

The chain is built from TRBV7-2 and TRBJ1-2; D not resolved. CDR3 length equals 15 residues. The germline CDR1 and CDR2 sequences are SGHTA and FQGNSA. V was trimmed by 2 bases and J by 4 bases, leaving 14 bases between them. The CDR3 DNA is TGTGCCAGCAGCTTAAGAGGAAAAACAACCTATGGCTACACCTTC. It codes for CASSLRGKTTYGYTF.

This clone is a singleton in its sample. The chain links TRBV11-2 to TRBJ2-1; 9 bases map to TRBD2. This CDR3 region has 15 residues. From germline, CDR1 is SGHAT and CDR2 FQNNGV. Trimming took 5 bases from V and 5 from J; bases not matched to a gene: 7. The CDR3 loop is CASSSRLAENNEQFF. The CDR3 DNA sequence: TGTGCCAGCAGCAGTCGACTAGCGGAGAACAATGAGCAGTTCTTC. The variable domain in full, completed from reference TRBV11-2 and TRBJ2-1, reads EAGVAQSPRYKIIEKRQSVAFWCNPISGHATLYWYQQILGQGPKLLIQFQNNGVVDDSQLPKDRFSAERLKGVDSTLKIQPAKLEDSAVYLCASSSRLAENNEQFFGPGTRLTVL.

This chain joins TRBV28 and TRBJ1-5; TRBD1 is a possible D gene (6 bases). The germline V gene has CDR1 MDHEN and CDR2 SYDVKM. This CDR3 is built from 16 residues. Trimming removed 4 bases at V and 4 bases at J, with 17 bases between. CDR3 amino acids: CASSSGRDTWNQPQHF. DNA of the CDR3: TGTGCCAGCAGTTCAGGACGGGACACCTGGAATCAGCCCCAGCATTTT.

This clone appeared a few times. In DNA, the CDR3 is TGTGCCAGCAGCCCCTGGGACAGGGTTGGCTACGAGCAGTACTTC. This sequence encodes CASSPWDRVGYEQYF. The chain is built from TRBV5-8 and TRBJ2-7, with TRBD1 matching 9 bases. J was trimmed by 3 bases and V by 4 bases; bases with no gene match: 8. Germline CDR1 and CDR2: SGHTS and YDEGEE. CDR3 length: 15 residues.

This rearrangement joins TRBV28 to TRBJ1-1; D gene ambiguous. The V and J ends lost 7 bases and 6 bases respectively, with 27 bases between them. CDR3 length: 17 residues. CDR1 and CDR2 (germline): MDHEN, SYDVKM. CDR3 in amino acids: CASNIPPRFSFKAEAFF. The DNA for the CDR3 is TGTGCCAGCAATATTCCTCCTAGGTTCAGCTTTAAAGCTGAAGCTTTCTTT. The entire variable domain, with the rest obtained from reference TRBV28 and TRBJ1-1, is as follows: DVKVTQSSRYLVKRTGEKVFLECVQDMDHENMFWYRQDPGLGLRLIYFSYDVKMKEKGDIPEGYSVSREKKERFSLILESASTNQTSMYLCASNIPPRFSFKAEAFFGQGTRLTVV.

This clone was seen a few times. The junction differs from germline at one of its ends, possibly a read error. The CDR3 sequence is CASVSRGGRGKVHF. The CDR3 nucleotides read TGTGCCAGCGTAAGTCGCGGCGGGAGGGGTAAGGTGCACTTC. This chain uses TRBV27 with TRBJ2-7, with 9 nucleotides matching TRBD2. This CDR3 has 14 amino acids. Germline V CDR1 and CDR2: MNHEY, SMNVEV (reference sequence).

This chain links TRBV5-1 with TRBJ2-7; 9 bases are a match to TRBD2. J was trimmed by 7 bases and V by 0 bases; bases with no gene match: 14. Germline values: CDR1 SGHRS, CDR2 YFSETQ. This CDR3 has 17 residues. The CDR3 protein is CASSLVPRLAGSEEQYF. For the CDR3, the DNA is TGCGCCAGCAGCTTGGTTCCGAGGCTAGCGGGGTCTGAAGAGCAGTACTTC.

For the CDR3, the DNA is TGCAGCGCATCAACTAGCTCCTACAATGAGCAGTTCTTC. Translated: CSASTSSYNEQFF. V and J are TRBV29-1 and TRBJ2-1; D possibly corresponds to TRBD2 (5 bases). This CDR3 spans 13 amino acids. Trimming took off 7 bases at V and 0 bases at J, with 10 bases between the two ends. Germline-derived CDR1 and CDR2 are SQVTM and ANQGSEA.